This note documents a single TCR beta chain sequence. No antigen is known for it. The germline gives CDR1 MNHEY, CDR2 SMNVEV (reference sequence). The V gene lost 5 bases and the J gene lost 1 base, with 17 bases spanning the gap. The CDR3 covers 16 residues. The data were obtained in a study of cytomegalovirus exposure and HLA in healthy donors. The study, taken as a whole, reports: Prediction of most subjects' HLA-A and HLA-B alleles by TCR beta sequences was reportedly accurate. Published work reported that the classifier diagnosed cytomegalovirus status with high specificity and sensitivity. Across donors, most TCRs were seen rarely, yet some public ones were widespread.

The PCR was carried out with 60 Vbeta primers and 13 Jbeta primers. TCRdb keeps only in-frame clones here, not all; method: immunoSEQ multiplex PCR. The data hold 150,000 to 200,000 clones, with 75% observed a single time. Each donor was healthy, and each was a bone marrow donor. The source material was PBMCs. This clonotype originated in a woman aged 40 to 49 in good health and CMV-seropositive. The J gene is TRBJ1-1, the V gene TRBV27; D gene uncertain. The CDR3 DNA is TGTGCCAGCAGTCCTGCCGGGGTGGTCAGGAACACTGAAGCTTTCTTT. Translating it yields CASSPAGVVRNTEAFF.